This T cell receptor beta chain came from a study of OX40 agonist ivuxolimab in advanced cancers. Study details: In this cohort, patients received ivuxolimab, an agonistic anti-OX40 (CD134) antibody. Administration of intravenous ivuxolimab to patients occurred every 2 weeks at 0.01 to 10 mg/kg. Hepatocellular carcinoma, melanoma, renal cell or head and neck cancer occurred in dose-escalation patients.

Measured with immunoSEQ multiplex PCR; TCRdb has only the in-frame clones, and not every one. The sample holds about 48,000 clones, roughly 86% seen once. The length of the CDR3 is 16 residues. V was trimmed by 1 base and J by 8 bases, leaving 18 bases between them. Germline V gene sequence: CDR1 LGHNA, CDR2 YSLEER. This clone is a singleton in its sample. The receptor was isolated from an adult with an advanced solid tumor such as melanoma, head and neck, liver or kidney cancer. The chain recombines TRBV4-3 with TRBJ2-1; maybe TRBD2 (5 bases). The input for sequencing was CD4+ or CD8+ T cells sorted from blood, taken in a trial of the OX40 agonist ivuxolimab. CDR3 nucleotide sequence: TGCGCCAGCAGCCAAGGCGGAGGCTCGGGCCGCGATGAGCAGTTCTTC. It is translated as CASSQGGGSGRDEQFF.